This TCR beta chain stems from a study of Ad26.COV2.S vaccination and SARS-CoV-2 variants. The wider study: It was the COV1001 Ad26.COV2.S trial arm that included the donor. Study-level findings and limits: People who got the vaccine or the placebo had similar non-spike TCR breadth. Spike-specific TCR breadth was greater in vaccine than placebo recipients.

On this clone: Antigen specificity is unknown.

The germline V gene has CDR1 GTSNPN and CDR2 SVGIG (reference sequence). The junction had 9 bases not matched to a gene; V was cut back by 5 bases and J by 4 bases. This CDR3 contains 14 residues. The treatment denotes: around 19 received Ad26.COV2.S at low or high dose, single or two shots; about 5 received placebo; per-sample allocation not given. Samples analyzed were those drawn on day 63 after the first vaccine or placebo injection. Aged 18-55 years, donor was enrolled in Boston in about 2020. This table comes from immunoSEQ multiplex PCR, and its TCRdb copy is limited to in-frame clones, with some not included. This repertoire shows 380,000 or so clones, 85% to 90% found once; its top ten account for around 5.3%.

V gene TRBV30 combines with J gene TRBJ2-7, with 9 bases fitting TRBD1. Material: peripheral blood, obtained in a trial of Ad26.COV2.S vaccine versus placebo. The receptor was derived from a person aged 18-65 years who received the Ad26.COV2.S COVID-19 vaccine or a placebo. The CDR3 is CAWGKQGAQYEQYF. The CDR3, as DNA: TGTGCCTGGGGCAAACAGGGGGCTCAGTACGAGCAGTACTTC.